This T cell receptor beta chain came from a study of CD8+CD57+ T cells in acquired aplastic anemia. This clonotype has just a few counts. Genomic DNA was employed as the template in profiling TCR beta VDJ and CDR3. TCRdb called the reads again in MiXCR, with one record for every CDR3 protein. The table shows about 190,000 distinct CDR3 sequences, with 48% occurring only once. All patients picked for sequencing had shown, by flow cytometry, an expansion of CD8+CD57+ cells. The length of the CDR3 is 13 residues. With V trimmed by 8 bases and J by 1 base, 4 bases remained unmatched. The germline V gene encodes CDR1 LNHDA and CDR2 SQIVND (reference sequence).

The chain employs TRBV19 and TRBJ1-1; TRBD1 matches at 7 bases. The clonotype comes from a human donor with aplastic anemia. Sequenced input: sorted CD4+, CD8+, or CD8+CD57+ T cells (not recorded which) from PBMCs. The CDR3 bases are TGTGCCAGTCAGACAGGGTCGAACACTGAAGCTTTCTTT. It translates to CASQTGSNTEAFF.